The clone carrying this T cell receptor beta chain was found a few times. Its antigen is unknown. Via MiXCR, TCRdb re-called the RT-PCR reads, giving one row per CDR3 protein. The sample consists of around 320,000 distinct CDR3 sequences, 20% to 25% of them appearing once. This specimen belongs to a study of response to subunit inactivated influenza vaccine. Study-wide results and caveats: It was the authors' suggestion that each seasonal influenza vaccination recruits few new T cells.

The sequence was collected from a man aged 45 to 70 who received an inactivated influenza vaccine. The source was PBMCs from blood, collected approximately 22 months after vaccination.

CDR3 residues: CASSHLTGDGYTF. The CDR3 bases are TGTGCCAGCAGTCATTTGACAGGCGATGGCTACACCTTC. The rearrangement uses TRBV11-1 and TRBJ1-2, with D perhaps TRBD1 (6 bases). This CDR3 region has 13 residues. Trimming pared 6 bases from V and 6 bases from J, leaving 14 bases between. Germline V CDR1 and CDR2: SGHAT, FQDESV (reference sequence).